The source of this T cell receptor beta chain is a study of T cells in women clearing cervical HPV infection. For the study at large: Blood came at first lesion visit for cases, post-clearance for controls. With HLA typing for only a few women, HLA confounding remains possible.

TCRdb keeps only in-frame clones here, not all; method: immunoSEQ multiplex PCR. This listing includes tens of thousands of clones. A note on this clone: Its antigen is still unknown.

Findings and limits, study-wide: CIN3+ cases had significantly higher TCR repertoire richness than controls, but evenness did not differ.

The sequenced material came from blood buffy coat. This TCR came from a woman between 18 and 75 years old with a cervical HPV16 infection that either progressed to CIN3+ or cleared (not recorded which).

The sequenced CDR3 bases are TGTGCCAGCAGACTAGCGGGGGCCGTCAATGAG. Its translation: CASRLAGAVNE. The whole CDR3 region reads CASRLAGAVNEQFF. The chain is built from TRBV6-4 and TRBJ2-1, with 11 nucleotides matching TRBD2. The read ends 3 residues early relative to the CDR3; the germline J gene fills the gap. The trim removed 6 bases at V and 6 bases at J, leaving 4 bases unmatched. This CDR3 comprises 14 residues. Germline-derived CDR1 and CDR2 are MRHNA and SNTAGT.